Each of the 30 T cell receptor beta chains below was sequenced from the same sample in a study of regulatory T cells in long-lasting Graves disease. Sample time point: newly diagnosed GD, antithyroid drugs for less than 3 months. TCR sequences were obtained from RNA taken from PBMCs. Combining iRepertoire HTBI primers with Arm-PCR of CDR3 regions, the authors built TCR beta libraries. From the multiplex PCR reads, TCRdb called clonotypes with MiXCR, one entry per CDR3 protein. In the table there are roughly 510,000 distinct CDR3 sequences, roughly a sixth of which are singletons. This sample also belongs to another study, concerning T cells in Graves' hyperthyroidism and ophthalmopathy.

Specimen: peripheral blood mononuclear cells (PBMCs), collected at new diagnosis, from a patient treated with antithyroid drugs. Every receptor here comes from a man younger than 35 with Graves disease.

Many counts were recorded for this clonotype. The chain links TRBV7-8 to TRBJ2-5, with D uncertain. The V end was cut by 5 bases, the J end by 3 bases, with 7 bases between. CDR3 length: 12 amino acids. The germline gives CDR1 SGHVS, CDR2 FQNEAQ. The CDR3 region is CASSGREETQYF. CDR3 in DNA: TGTGCCAGCAGCGGGCGAGAAGAGACCCAGTACTTC.

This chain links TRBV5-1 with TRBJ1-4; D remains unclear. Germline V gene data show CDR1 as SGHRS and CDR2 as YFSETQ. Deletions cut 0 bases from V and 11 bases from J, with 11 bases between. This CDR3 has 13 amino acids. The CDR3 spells CASSLDVTEKLFF. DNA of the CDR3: TGCGCCAGCAGCTTGGATGTCACAGAGAAACTGTTTTTT.

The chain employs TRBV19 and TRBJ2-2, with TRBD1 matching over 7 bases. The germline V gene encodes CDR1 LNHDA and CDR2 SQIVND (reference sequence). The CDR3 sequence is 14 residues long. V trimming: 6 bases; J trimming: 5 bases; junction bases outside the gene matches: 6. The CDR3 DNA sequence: TGTGCCAGTAGGGCAGGGGGTCAAACCGGGGAGCTGTTTTTT. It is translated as CASRAGGQTGELFF. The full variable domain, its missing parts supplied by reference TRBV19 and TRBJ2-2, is DGGITQSPKYLFRKEGQNVTLSCEQNLNHDAMYWYRQDPGQGLRLIYYSQIVNDFQKGDIAEGYSVSREKKESFPLTVTSAQKNPTAFYLCASRAGGQTGELFFGEGSRLTVL.

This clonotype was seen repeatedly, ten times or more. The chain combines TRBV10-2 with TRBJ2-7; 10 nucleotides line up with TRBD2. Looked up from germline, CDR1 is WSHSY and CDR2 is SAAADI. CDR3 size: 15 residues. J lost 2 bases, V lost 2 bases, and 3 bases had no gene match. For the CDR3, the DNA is TGCGCCAGCAGTGAGGTAGCGGGAGGTCCCTACGAGCAGTACTTC. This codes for CASSEVAGGPYEQYF.

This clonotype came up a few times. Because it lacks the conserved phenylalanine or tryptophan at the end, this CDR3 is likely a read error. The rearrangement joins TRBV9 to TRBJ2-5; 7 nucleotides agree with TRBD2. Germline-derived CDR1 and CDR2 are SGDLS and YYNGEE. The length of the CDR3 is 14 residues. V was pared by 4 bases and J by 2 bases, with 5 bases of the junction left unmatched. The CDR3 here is CASSFGTTQETQYL. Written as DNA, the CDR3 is TGTGCCAGCAGCTTTGGGACTACACAAGAGACCCAGTACCTC.

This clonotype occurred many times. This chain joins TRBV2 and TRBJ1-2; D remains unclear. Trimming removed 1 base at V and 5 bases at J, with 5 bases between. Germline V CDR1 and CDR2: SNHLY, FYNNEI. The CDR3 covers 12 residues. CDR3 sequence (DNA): TGTGCCAGCAGTGAAGACTTTTATGGCTACACCTTC. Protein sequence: CASSEDFYGYTF.

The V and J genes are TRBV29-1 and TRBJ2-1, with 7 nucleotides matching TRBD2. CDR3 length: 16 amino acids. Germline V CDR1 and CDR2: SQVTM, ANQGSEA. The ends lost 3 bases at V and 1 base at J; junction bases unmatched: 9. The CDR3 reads CSVDRNWGGSYNEQFF. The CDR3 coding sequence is TGCAGCGTTGACAGGAATTGGGGAGGGTCCTACAATGAGCAGTTCTTC.

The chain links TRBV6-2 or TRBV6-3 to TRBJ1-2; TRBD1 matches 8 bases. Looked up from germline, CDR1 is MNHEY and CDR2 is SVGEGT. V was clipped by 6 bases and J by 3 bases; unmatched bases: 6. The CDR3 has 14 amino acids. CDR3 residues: CASSLSGQDYGYTF. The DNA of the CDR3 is TGTGCCAGCAGCCTATCGGGACAGGACTATGGCTACACCTTC.

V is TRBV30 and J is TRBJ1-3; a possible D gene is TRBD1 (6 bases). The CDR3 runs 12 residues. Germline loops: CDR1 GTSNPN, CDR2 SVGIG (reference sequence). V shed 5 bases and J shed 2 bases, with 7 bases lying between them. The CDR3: CAWAGAGNTIYF. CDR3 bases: TGTGCCTGGGCAGGGGCTGGAAACACCATATATTTT.

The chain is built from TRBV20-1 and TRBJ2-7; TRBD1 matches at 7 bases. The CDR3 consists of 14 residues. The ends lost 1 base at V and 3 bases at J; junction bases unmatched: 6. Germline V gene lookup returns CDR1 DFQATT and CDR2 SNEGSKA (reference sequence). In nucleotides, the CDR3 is TGCAGTGCTAGAGTCTCGGGACAGTTCTACGAGCAGTACTTC. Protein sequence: CSARVSGQFYEQYF.

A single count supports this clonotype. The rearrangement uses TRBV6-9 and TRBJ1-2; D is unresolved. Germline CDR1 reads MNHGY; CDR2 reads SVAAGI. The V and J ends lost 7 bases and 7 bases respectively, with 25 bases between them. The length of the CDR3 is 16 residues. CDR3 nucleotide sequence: TGTGCCAGCACCTCAGCAGGCAGGTCCCAATTTTTTGGCTACACCTTC. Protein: CASTSAGRSQFFGYTF.

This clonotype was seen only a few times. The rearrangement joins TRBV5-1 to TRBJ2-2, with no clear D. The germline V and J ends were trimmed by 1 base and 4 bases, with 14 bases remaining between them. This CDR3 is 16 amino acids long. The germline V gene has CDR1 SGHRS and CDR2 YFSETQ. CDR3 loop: CASSLQMSPGTGELFF. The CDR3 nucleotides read TGCGCCAGCAGCTTGCAAATGTCACCGGGCACCGGGGAGCTGTTTTTT. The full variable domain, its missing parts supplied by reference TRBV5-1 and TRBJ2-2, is KAGVTQTPRYLIKTRGQQVTLSCSPISGHRSVSWYQQTPGQGLQFLFEYFSETQRNKGNFPGRFSGRQFSNSRSEMNVSTLELGDSALYLCASSLQMSPGTGELFFGEGSRLTVL.

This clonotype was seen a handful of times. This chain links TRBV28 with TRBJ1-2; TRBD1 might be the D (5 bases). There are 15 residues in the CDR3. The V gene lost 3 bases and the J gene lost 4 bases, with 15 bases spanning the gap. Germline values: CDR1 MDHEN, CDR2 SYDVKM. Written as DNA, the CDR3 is TGTGCCAGCAGTTTTATCAGGGAAGTGGCCTATGGCTACACCTTC. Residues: CASSFIREVAYGYTF.

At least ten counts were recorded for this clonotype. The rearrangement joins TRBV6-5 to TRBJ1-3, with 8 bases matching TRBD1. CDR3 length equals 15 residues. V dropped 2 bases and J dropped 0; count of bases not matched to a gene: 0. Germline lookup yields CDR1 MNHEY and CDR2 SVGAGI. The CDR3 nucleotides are TGTGCCAGCAGTTACGGACAGGGCTCTGGAAACACCATATATTTT. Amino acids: CASSYGQGSGNTIYF.

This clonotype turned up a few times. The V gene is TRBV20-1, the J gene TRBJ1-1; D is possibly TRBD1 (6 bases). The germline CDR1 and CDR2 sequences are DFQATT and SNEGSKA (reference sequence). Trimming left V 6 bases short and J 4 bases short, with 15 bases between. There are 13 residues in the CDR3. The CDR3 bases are TGCAGTGCAGACAAGAAAGGGGGCACTGAAGCTTTCTTT. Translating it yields CSADKKGGTEAFF.

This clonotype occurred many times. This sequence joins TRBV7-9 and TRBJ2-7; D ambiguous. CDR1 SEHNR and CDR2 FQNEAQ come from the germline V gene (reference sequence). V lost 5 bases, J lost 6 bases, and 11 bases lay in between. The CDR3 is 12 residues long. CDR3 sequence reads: CASSLRVREQYF. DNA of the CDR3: TGTGCCAGCAGCCTCCGGGTTCGCGAGCAGTACTTC.

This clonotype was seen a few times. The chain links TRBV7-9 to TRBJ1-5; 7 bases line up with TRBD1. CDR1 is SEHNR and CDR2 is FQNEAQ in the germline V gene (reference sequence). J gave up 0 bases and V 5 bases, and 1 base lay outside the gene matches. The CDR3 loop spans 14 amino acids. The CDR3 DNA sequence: TGTGCCAGCAGCGGGGACAGTAGCAATCAGCCCCAGCATTTT. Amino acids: CASSGDSSNQPQHF.

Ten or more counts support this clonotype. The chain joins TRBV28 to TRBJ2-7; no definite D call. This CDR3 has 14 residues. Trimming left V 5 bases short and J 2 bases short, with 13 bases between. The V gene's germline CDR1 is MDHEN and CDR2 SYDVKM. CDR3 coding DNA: TGTGCCAGCAGTCTTCGGACCCCAGCCTACGAGCAGTACTTC. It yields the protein CASSLRTPAYEQYF.

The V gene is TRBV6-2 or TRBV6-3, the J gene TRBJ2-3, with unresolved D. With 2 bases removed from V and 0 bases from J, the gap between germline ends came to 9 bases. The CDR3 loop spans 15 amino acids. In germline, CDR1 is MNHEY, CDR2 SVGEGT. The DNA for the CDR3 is TGTGCCAGCAGTTACGTGGGCCTGAGCACAGATACGCAGTATTTT. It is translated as CASSYVGLSTDTQYF.

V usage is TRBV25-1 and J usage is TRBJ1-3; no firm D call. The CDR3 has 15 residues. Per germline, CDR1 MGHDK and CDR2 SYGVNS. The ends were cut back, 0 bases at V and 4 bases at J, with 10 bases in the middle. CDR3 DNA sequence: TGTGCCAGCAGTGAATATATCTGGGCCGGAAACACCATATATTTT. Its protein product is CASSEYIWAGNTIYF.

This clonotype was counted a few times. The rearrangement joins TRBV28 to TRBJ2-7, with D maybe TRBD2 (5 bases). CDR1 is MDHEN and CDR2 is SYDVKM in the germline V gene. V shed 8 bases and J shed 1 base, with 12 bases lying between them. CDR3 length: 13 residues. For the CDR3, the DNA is TGTGCCAGCCAAATAAGCGGTTCCTACGAGCAGTACTTC. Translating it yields CASQISGSYEQYF.

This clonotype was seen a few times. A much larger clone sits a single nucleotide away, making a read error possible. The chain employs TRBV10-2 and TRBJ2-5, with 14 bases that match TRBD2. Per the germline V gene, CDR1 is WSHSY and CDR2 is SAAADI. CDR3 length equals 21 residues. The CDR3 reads CASSDPTGLAGAKHGEETQCF. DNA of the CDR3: TGCGCCAGCAGTGACCCGACGGGACTAGCGGGAGCTAAACATGGGGAAGAGACCCAGTGCTTC.

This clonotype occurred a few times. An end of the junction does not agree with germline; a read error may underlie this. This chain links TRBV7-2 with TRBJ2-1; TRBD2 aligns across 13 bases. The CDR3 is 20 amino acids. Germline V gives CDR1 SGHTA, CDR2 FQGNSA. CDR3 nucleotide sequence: TGTGCCAGCAGCTCGGGACTAGCGGGAAAGGGAACAAGCTCCTACAATGAGCAGCTCTTC. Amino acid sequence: CASSSGLAGKGTSSYNEQLF.

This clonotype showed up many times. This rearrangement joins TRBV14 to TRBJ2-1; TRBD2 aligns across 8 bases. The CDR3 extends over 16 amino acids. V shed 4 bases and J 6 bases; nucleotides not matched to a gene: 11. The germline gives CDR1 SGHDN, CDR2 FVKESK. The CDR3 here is CASSPPAGEGGNEQFF. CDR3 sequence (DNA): TGTGCCAGCAGCCCGCCAGCGGGAGAGGGGGGCAATGAGCAGTTCTTC.

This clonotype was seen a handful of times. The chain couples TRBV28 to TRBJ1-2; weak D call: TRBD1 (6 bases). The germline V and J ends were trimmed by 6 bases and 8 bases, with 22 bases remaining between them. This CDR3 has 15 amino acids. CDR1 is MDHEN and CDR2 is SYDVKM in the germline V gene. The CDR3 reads CASSYTGPTLGGYTF. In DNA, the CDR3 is TGTGCCAGCAGCTACACAGGGCCAACACTGGGAGGCTACACCTTC.

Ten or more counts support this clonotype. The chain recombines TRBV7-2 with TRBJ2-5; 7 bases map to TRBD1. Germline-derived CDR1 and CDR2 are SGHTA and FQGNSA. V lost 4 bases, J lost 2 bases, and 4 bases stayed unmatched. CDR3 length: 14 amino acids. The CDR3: CASSSNRGQETQYF. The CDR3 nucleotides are TGTGCCAGCAGCTCCAACAGGGGTCAAGAGACCCAGTACTTC.

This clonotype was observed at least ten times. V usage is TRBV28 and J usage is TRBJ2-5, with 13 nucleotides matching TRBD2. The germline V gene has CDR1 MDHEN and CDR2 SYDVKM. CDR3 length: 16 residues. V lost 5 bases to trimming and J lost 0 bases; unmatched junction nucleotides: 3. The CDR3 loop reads CASSQGLAGNQETQYF. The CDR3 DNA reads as TGTGCCAGCAGTCAGGGACTAGCGGGAAACCAAGAGACCCAGTACTTC. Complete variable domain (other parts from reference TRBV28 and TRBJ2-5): DVKVTQSSRYLVKRTGEKVFLECVQDMDHENMFWYRQDPGLGLRLIYFSYDVKMKEKGDIPEGYSVSREKKERFSLILESASTNQTSMYLCASSQGLAGNQETQYFGPGTRLLVL.

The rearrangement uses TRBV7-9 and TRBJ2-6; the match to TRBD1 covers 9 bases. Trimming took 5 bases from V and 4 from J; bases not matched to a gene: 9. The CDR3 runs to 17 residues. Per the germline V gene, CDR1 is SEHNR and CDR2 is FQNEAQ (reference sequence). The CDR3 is CASSGTGNRWGANVLTF. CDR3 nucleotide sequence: TGTGCCAGCAGCGGGACAGGGAATCGGTGGGGGGCCAACGTCCTGACTTTC. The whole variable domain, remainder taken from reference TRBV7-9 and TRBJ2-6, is DTGVSQNPRHKITKRGQNVTFRCDPISEHNRLYWYRQTLGQGPEFLTYFQNEAQLEKSRLLSDRFSAERPKGSFSTLEIQRTEQGDSAMYLCASSGTGNRWGANVLTFGAGSRLTVL.

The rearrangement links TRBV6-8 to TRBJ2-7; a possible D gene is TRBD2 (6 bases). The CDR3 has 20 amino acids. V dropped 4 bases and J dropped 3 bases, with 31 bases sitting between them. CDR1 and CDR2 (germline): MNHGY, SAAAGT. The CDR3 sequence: CASSSTLRARGKDYYYEQYF. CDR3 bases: TGTGCCAGCAGTTCCACGCTCAGGGCTCGTGGCAAGGACTACTACTACGAGCAGTACTTC.

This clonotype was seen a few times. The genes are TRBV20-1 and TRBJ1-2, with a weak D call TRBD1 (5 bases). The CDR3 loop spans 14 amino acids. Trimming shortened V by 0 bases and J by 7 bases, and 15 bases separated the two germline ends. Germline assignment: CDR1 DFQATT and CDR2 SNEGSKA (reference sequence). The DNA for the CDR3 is TGCAGTGCTAGAGATCATCAAGGGGTGTCTGGCTACACCTTC. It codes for CSARDHQGVSGYTF.